Listed below are T cell receptor beta chains from one sample, sequenced in a study of vaccination effects on CD4 cells after COVID-19. Method: immunoSEQ multiplex PCR; TCRdb's copy keeps in-frame clones and lacks some. Among more than 20,000 clones listed, approximately 70% were seen once. Their antigen targets remain unknown. This sample comprised CD4+ T cells from PBMCs cultured with HCoV-NL63 spike peptides, obtained before COVID-19 vaccination. The source is a human donor who received a COVID-19 vaccine. Each CDR3 is given with its conserved first and last residue. A D gene is named only where the DNA matches it firmly. Where a row states a size, it is once, few, many or the class of an expanded clone; other rows omit it.

>large|TRBJ1-2|TRBV18|TRBD1
CASSPYLPGQDDGYTF
TGTGCCAGCTCACCTTATCTTCCGGGACAGGATGACGGCTACACCTTC
>once|TRBJ2-3|TRBV12-2|NA
CASRLALGLAETDTQYF
TGTGCAAGTCGCTTAGCGCTGGGACTAGCGGAGACAGATACGCAGTATTTT
>NA|TRBJ2-5|TRBV25-1|NA
CARRGSEPGETQYF
TGTGCCAGAAGGGGGAGCGAGCCTGGGGAGACCCAGTACTTC
>NA|TRBJ2-1|TRBV5-1|TRBD2
CASSSSGGEQFF
TGCGCCAGCAGCTCTAGCGGGGGTGAGCAGTTCTTC
>NA|TRBJ1-3|TRBV5-6|TRBD1
CASSHLDRQGRNTIYF
TGTGCCAGCAGCCATCTCGATCGACAGGGTAGAAACACCATATATTTT
>few|TRBJ2-7|TRBV10-3|NA
CAISDTRRGTYEQYF
TGTGCCATCAGTGATACTCGACGGGGAACCTACGAGCAGTACTTC
>NA|TRBJ1-5|TRBV18|NA
CASSPQGGNQPQHF
TGTGCCAGCTCCCCCCAGGGAGGCAATCAGCCCCAGCATTTT
>once|TRBJ1-2|TRBV27|NA
CASSPTVIGTYGYTF
TGTGCCAGCAGTCCCACGGTCATTGGGACGTATGGCTACACCTTC
>NA|TRBJ2-3|TRBV3-1/TRBV3-2|NA
CASTGGRGGTQYF
TGTGCCAGCACCGGGGGCCGTGGAGGTACGCAGTATTTT
>NA|TRBJ2-5|TRBV7-2|TRBD2
CASSLVRASGGETQYF
TGTGCCAGCAGCTTAGTTAGGGCTAGCGGGGGGGAGACCCAGTACTTC
>NA|TRBJ2-7|TRBV5-1|TRBD1
CASSLAPGTEGYEQYF
TGCGCCAGCAGCTTGGCCCCCGGGACAGAGGGATACGAGCAGTACTTC
>once|TRBJ2-7|TRBV3-1/TRBV3-2|TRBD2
CASSQDALAGGVYF
TGTGCCAGCAGCCAAGATGCACTAGCGGGAGGCGTGTACTTC
>few|TRBJ2-2|TRBV27|TRBD1
CASSFRGRVPGELFF
TGTGCCAGCAGTTTCAGGGGGCGGGTGCCCGGGGAGCTGTTTTTT
>NA|TRBJ2-7|TRBV5-6|NA
CASSFYEQYF
TGTGCCAGCAGCTTCTACGAGCAGTACTTC
>NA|TRBJ1-2|TRBV6-5|NA
CASSYSSGSAYGYTF
TGTGCCAGCAGTTACTCTTCAGGGTCTGCGTATGGCTACACCTTC
>NA|TRBJ1-1|TRBV6-5|NA
CASILDRAFF
TGTGCCAGCATTCTCGATCGAGCTTTCTTT
>NA|TRBJ2-7|TRBV5-1|NA
CASSLEGGQGPYEQYF
TGCGCCAGCAGCTTGGAGGGGGGCCAGGGGCCGTACGAGCAGTACTTC
>once|TRBJ2-7|TRBV7-2|NA
CASSLVRVTYEQYF
TGTGCCAGCAGCTTAGTCAGGGTGACGTACGAGCAGTACTTC